This record covers a single TCR beta chain. The antigen remains unidentified. The assay was immunoSEQ multiplex PCR, and TCRdb's table has in-frame clones only and misses some. The table shows about 140,000 clones, with 80% to 90% occurring only once. This entry is derived from a study of T cell responses to AZD1222 COVID-19 vaccine. General study points: Vaccination with two AZD1222 doses was followed by a rise in Spike-specific TCR breadth and depth. Mapped onto spike, vaccine-associated CD4 TCRs spanned it and were dominant at 160-218 and 743-854. White British ancestry dominated among donors, who included more females, and clonal diversity was possibly underestimated. Reportedly, nearly half the spike-specific TCRs target unmutated variant regions.

The clonotype originates from an adult in good health. Sequenced here: peripheral blood, sampled on day 0 of AZD1222 vaccination.

The CDR3 DNA sequence: TGTGCCAGCAGTTTCAACAGGGACTACGAGCAGTACTTC. This translates into CASSFNRDYEQYF. The chain is built from TRBV27 and TRBJ2-7, with D perhaps TRBD1 (6 bases). V was pared by 3 bases and J by 3 bases, with 9 bases between. CDR1 is MNHEY and CDR2 is SMNVEV in the germline V gene (reference sequence). This CDR3 has 13 residues.